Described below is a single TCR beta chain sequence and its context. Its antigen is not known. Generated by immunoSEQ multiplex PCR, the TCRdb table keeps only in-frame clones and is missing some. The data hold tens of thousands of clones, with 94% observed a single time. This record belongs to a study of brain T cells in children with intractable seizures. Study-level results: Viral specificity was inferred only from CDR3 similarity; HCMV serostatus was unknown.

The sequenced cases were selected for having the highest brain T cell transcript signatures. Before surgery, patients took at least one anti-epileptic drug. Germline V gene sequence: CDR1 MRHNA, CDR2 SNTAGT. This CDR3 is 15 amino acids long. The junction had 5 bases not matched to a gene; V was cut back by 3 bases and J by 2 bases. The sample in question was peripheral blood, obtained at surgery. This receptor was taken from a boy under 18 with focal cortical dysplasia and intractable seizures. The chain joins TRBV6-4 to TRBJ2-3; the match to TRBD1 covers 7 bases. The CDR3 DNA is TGTGCCAGCAGTGAGACAGGGCCCTACACAGATACGCAGTATTTT. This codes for CASSETGPYTDTQYF.